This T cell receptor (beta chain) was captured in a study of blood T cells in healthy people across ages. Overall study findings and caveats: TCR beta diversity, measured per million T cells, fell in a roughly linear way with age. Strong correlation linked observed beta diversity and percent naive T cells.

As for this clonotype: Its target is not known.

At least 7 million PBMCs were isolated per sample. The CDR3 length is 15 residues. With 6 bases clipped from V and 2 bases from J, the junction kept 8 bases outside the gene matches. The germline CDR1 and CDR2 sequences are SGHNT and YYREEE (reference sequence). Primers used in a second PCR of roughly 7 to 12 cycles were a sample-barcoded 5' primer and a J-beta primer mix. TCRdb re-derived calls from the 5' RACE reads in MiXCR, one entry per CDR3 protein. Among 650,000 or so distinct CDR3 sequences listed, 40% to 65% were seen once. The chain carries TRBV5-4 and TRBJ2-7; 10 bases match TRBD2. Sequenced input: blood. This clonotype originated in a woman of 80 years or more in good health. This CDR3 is CASTLSGGSAYEQYF. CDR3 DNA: TGTGCCAGCACTCTTAGCGGGGGGTCGGCCTACGAGCAGTACTTC.